The next 8 T cell receptor beta chains were all read from a single sample in a study of cytomegalovirus exposure and HLA in healthy donors. Only in-frame clones appear in the TCRdb table, and some are missing; sequencing was by immunoSEQ multiplex PCR. The sample holds about 360,000 clones; roughly 90% are singletons and the top ten take 0.83%. Material for sequencing was PBMCs. All receptors derive from a woman younger than 35 in good health and CMV-seronegative.

This clone came up once. The chain links TRBV5-1 to TRBJ2-3; 14 bases align to TRBD2. Germline V gene data show CDR1 as SGHRS and CDR2 as YFSETQ. The CDR3 runs 17 residues. The J segment lost 4 bases and the V segment lost 4 bases, leaving 8 bases of the junction unmatched. The CDR3 region is CASSLGGLAGGSDTQYF. CDR3 sequence (DNA): TGCGCCAGCAGCCTGGGCGGACTAGCGGGAGGATCAGATACGCAGTATTTT. Filled out from reference TRBV5-1 and TRBJ2-3, the complete variable domain reads KAGVTQTPRYLIKTRGQQVTLSCSPISGHRSVSWYQQTPGQGLQFLFEYFSETQRNKGNFPGRFSGRQFSNSRSEMNVSTLELGDSALYLCASSLGGLAGGSDTQYFGPGTRLTVL.

V and J are TRBV28 and TRBJ2-2; D is unclear. The V gene's germline CDR1 is MDHEN and CDR2 SYDVKM. The CDR3 has 12 amino acids. Trimming took 4 bases from V and 7 from J, leaving 7 bases between them. CDR3 bases: TGTGCCAGCAGTTGGAGTGTCGGGGAGCTGTTTTTT. Encoded protein: CASSWSVGELFF.

CDR3 loop: CASTSGLAGSYEQYF. The CDR3 DNA is TGTGCCAGCACTTCGGGACTAGCGGGATCCTACGAGCAGTACTTC. The chain has TRBV28 and TRBJ2-7, with TRBD2 matching over 13 bases. CDR1 is MDHEN, CDR2 SYDVKM, per germline. The J segment lost 1 base and the V segment lost 7 bases, leaving 4 bases of the junction unmatched. The CDR3 contains 15 residues.

This chain joins TRBV29-1 and TRBJ1-2; D perhaps matches TRBD1 (6 bases). Trimming pared 4 bases from V and 2 bases from J, leaving 17 bases between. Germline values: CDR1 SQVTM, CDR2 ANQGSEA. This CDR3 contains 15 residues. In DNA form, the CDR3 reads TGCAGCGTTGCAGGTGATTACAGGGAGAACTATGGCTACACCTTC. This encodes CSVAGDYRENYGYTF.

The chain joins TRBV1 to TRBJ1-2; TRBD1, as called in the table, went unchecked against the DNA. TRBV1 counts as a pseudogene. CDR3 length equals 15 residues. The CDR3 sequence: CTSSPNRGTLGGYTF. The CDR3 DNA reads as TGCACCAGCAGCCCTAACAGGGGGACGTTGGGCGGCTACACCTTC.

The chain combines TRBV4-1 with TRBJ2-1; TRBD2 agrees at 10 bases. The CDR3 has 16 residues. J lost 4 bases, V lost 3 bases, and 6 bases had no gene match. Germline CDR1 and CDR2: MGHRA and YSYEKL. In nucleotides, the CDR3 is TGCGCCAGCAGCCACCCGGGACTAGCGCCTTACAATGAGCAGTTCTTC. It translates to CASSHPGLAPYNEQFF.

The V gene is TRBV28, the J gene TRBJ2-7, with 12 bases lining up with TRBD2. V was clipped by 3 bases and J by 7 bases; unmatched bases: 4. CDR3 length: 14 amino acids. Per the germline V gene, CDR1 is MDHEN and CDR2 is SYDVKM. The CDR3 is CASSFRTSGKEQYF. In DNA form, the CDR3 reads TGTGCCAGCAGTTTCCGGACTAGCGGGAAAGAGCAGTACTTC.

The CDR3 DNA is TGTGCCAGCAGCGTAGGGACAGCCGGCCGAGATACGCAGTATTTT. Translated: CASSVGTAGRDTQYF. The genes are TRBV9 and TRBJ2-3; tentative D call: TRBD1 (6 bases). In germline, CDR1 is SGDLS, CDR2 YYNGEE. V was shortened by 0 bases and J by 5 bases, with 13 bases between the two germline ends. The CDR3 runs to 15 residues.